This is a list of T cell receptor beta chains from one sample in a study of T cell changes during pregnancy in multiple sclerosis. TCRdb's copy holds only in-frame clones and misses some; the assay was immunoSEQ multiplex PCR. The sample has roughly 40,000 clones, over 80% seen once. Here the sequenced sample was CD4+ T cells from peripheral blood mononuclear cells, taken before pregnancy. The origin of the receptors is a female donor with multiple sclerosis, enrolled in a pregnancy study. Both conserved end residues are part of each CDR3. The order of the fields is D gene, clone size, J gene, V gene, CDR3 protein, CDR3 DNA. D genes are given only for firm matches. The listing skips clone size in some rows; elsewhere it reads once, few, many or a size class.

D: .; size: .; J: TRBJ2-7; V: TRBV10-3; CDR3: CAISVSDEQYF; DNA: TGTGCCATCAGTGTAAGCGACGAGCAGTACTTC
D: .; size: .; J: TRBJ1-1; V: TRBV7-8; CDR3: CASSVSDWRYTEAFF; DNA: TGTGCCAGCAGCGTATCGGACTGGCGGTACACTGAAGCTTTCTTT
D: TRBD2; size: .; J: TRBJ2-1; V: TRBV6-1; CDR3: CASSERRLAGGPRINEQFF; DNA: TGTGCCAGCAGTGAACGCCGGCTAGCGGGGGGGCCAAGGATCAATGAGCAGTTCTTC
D: TRBD1; size: .; J: TRBJ1-2; V: TRBV19; CDR3: CASSIKDRGRGYGYTF; DNA: TGTGCCAGTAGTATCAAGGACAGGGGGCGCGGGTATGGCTACACCTTC
D: .; size: .; J: TRBJ2-2; V: TRBV18; CDR3: CASSPPRSTGGELFF; DNA: TGTGCCAGCTCACCACCGAGGTCAACGGGCGGGGAGCTGTTTTTT
D: .; size: .; J: TRBJ1-2; V: TRBV6-5; CDR3: CASSYLGAGLFYGYTF; DNA: TGTGCCAGCAGTTACCTGGGGGCTGGGCTATTCTATGGCTACACCTTC
D: .; size: .; J: TRBJ1-5; V: TRBV6-1; CDR3: CASSEGGRRNQPQHF; DNA: TGTGCCAGCAGTGAAGGGGGGCGACGCAATCAGCCCCAGCATTTT
D: TRBD1; size: .; J: TRBJ2-7; V: TRBV7-2; CDR3: CASSSGRPGQGLLEQYF; DNA: TGTGCCAGCAGCTCAGGGAGACCGGGACAGGGGCTACTCGAGCAGTACTTC
D: TRBD1; size: few; J: TRBJ1-6; V: TRBV5-4; CDR3: CASSRDRDSPLHF; DNA: TGTGCCAGCAGCCGGGACAGAGATTCACCCCTCCACTTT
D: .; size: once; J: TRBJ2-1; V: TRBV9; CDR3: CASSGDSDPYNEQFF; DNA: TGTGCCAGCAGCGGCGACTCGGATCCCTACAATGAGCAGTTCTTC
D: TRBD2; size: .; J: TRBJ2-3; V: TRBV5-8; CDR3: CASSIGLAGPIDTQYF; DNA: TGTGCCAGCAGCATCGGACTAGCGGGCCCGATAGATACGCAGTATTTT
D: TRBD1; size: .; J: TRBJ2-5; V: TRBV15; CDR3: CATSRDRGQETQYF; DNA: TGTGCCACCAGCCGGGACAGGGGTCAAGAGACCCAGTACTTC
D: .; size: .; J: TRBJ2-7; V: TRBV19; CDR3: CASRQLGGYEQYF; DNA: TGTGCCAGTAGGCAATTGGGGGGATACGAGCAGTACTTC
D: TRBD1; size: .; J: TRBJ2-3; V: TRBV6-6; CDR3: CASRDRGTDTQYF; DNA: TGTGCCAGCAGGGACAGGGGTACGGATACGCAGTATTTT
D: .; size: few; J: TRBJ1-1; V: TRBV20-1; CDR3: CSAGSHTEAFF; DNA: TGCAGTGCTGGGAGTCACACTGAAGCTTTCTTT
D: TRBD1; size: .; J: TRBJ2-7; V: TRBV9; CDR3: CASSVGGGQGHYEQYF; DNA: TGTGCCAGCAGCGTAGGGGGGGGACAGGGGCACTACGAGCAGTACTTC
D: .; size: medium-sized; J: TRBJ1-2; V: TRBV6-1; CDR3: CATPGRSYYGYTF; DNA: TGTGCCACCCCTGGCCGGAGTTACTATGGCTACACCTTC
D: TRBD2; size: .; J: TRBJ2-1; V: TRBV5-6; CDR3: CASSLLRGANNEQFF; DNA: TGTGCCAGCAGCTTGTTGCGGGGGGCCAACAATGAGCAGTTCTTC
D: TRBD1; size: .; J: TRBJ1-6; V: TRBV19; CDR3: CASSPWTGYNSPLHF; DNA: TGTGCCAGTAGTCCATGGACAGGTTATAATTCACCCCTCCACTTT
D: .; size: once; J: TRBJ2-7; V: TRBV5-1; CDR3: CASSPPGGPSYEQYF; DNA: TGCGCCAGCAGCCCTCCCGGGGGGCCCTCCTACGAGCAGTACTTC
D: TRBD2; size: .; J: TRBJ2-5; V: TRBV6-5; CDR3: CASSYRAGGLEETQYF; DNA: TGTGCCAGCAGTTATCGAGCGGGGGGGCTAGAGGAGACCCAGTACTTC
D: TRBD1; size: .; J: TRBJ1-5; V: TRBV19; CDR3: CASKGGQGSNQPQHF; DNA: TGTGCCAGTAAGGGGGGACAGGGGAGCAATCAGCCCCAGCATTTT